This passage covers 17 T cell receptor beta chains from one sample sequenced in a study of T cell changes during pregnancy in multiple sclerosis. Produced via immunoSEQ multiplex PCR; TCRdb's table is partial and in-frame only. The profile covers about 39,000 clones, with around 80% appearing a single time and around 0.65% taken by the ten largest. The sample was CD4+ T cells from peripheral blood mononuclear cells, taken before pregnancy. The receptor set was obtained from a female donor with multiple sclerosis, enrolled in a pregnancy study.

The chain links TRBV7-9 to TRBJ2-7, with TRBD2 matching 7 bases. There are 16 residues in the CDR3. The germline V gene has CDR1 SEHNR and CDR2 FQNEAQ (reference sequence). The trim removed 5 bases at V and 0 bases at J, leaving 10 bases unmatched. The CDR3 DNA reads TGTGCCAGCAGCCCGGGAGCGGGAAGGAGCTCCTACGAGCAGTACTTC. Its translation is CASSPGAGRSSYEQYF. The variable domain in full, completed from reference TRBV7-9 and TRBJ2-7, reads DTGVSQNPRHKITKRGQNVTFRCDPISEHNRLYWYRQTLGQGPEFLTYFQNEAQLEKSRLLSDRFSAERPKGSFSTLEIQRTEQGDSAMYLCASSPGAGRSSYEQYFGPGTRLTVT.

The chain combines TRBV10-3 with TRBJ1-1; 10 positions agree with TRBD1. Germline V gene sequence: CDR1 ENHRY, CDR2 SYGVKD. The ends lost 11 bases at V and 0 bases at J; junction bases unmatched: 6. The CDR3 runs 14 residues. The CDR3 region has the DNA TGTGCCGCCGGGACAGGGGTCGTGAACACTGAAGCTTTCTTT. This codes for CAAGTGVVNTEAFF.

This chain connects TRBV11-2 to TRBJ2-5; the D gene is possibly TRBD1 (5 bases). This CDR3 is built from 15 residues. V shed 5 bases and J shed 5 bases, with 18 bases lying between them. Germline assignment: CDR1 SGHAT and CDR2 FQNNGV. This CDR3 reads CASSQTQQGTETQYF. The CDR3 DNA is TGTGCCAGCAGCCAAACACAGCAGGGTACGGAGACCCAGTACTTC. The full variable domain, rest sourced from reference TRBV11-2 and TRBJ2-5, is EAGVAQSPRYKIIEKRQSVAFWCNPISGHATLYWYQQILGQGPKLLIQFQNNGVVDDSQLPKDRFSAERLKGVDSTLKIQPAKLEDSAVYLCASSQTQQGTETQYFGPGTRLLVL.

The J gene is TRBJ2-2, the V gene TRBV14; no definite D call. This CDR3 is 14 amino acids long. The ends were cut back, 6 bases at V and 1 base at J, with 9 bases in the middle. Germline values: CDR1 SGHDN, CDR2 FVKESK. The CDR3 loop reads CASRLGGNTGELFF. CDR3 bases: TGTGCCAGCAGGCTCGGCGGGAACACCGGGGAGCTGTTTTTT. Together with reference TRBV14 and TRBJ2-2, the CDR3 gives the full variable domain: EAGVTQFPSHSVIEKGQTVTLRCDPISGHDNLYWYRRVMGKEIKFLLHFVKESKQDESGMPNNRFLAERTGGTYSTLKVQPAELEDSGVYFCASRLGGNTGELFFGEGSRLTVL.

The chain uses TRBV7-8 and TRBJ1-4, with a weak D call TRBD1 (5 bases). The CDR3 totals 17 residues. Germline assignment: CDR1 SGHVS and CDR2 FQNEAQ. V was cut by 1 base and J by 8 bases, with 20 bases left in between. The DNA of the CDR3 is TGTGCCAGCAGCTTAGGCGGGGGGAGGGGATTCGACGAAAAACTGTTTTTT. Encoded protein: CASSLGGGRGFDEKLFF.

The V and J genes are TRBV18 and TRBJ1-1; maybe TRBD1 (6 bases). V lost 0 bases and J 1 base, leaving 12 bases between the germline ends. The CDR3 totals 16 residues. Germline assignment: CDR1 KGHSH and CDR2 LQKENI. This chain's CDR3 is CASSPPLQGTNTEAFF. The CDR3 DNA reads TGTGCCAGCTCACCACCCCTACAGGGAACGAACACTGAAGCTTTCTTT.

This chain joins TRBV30 and TRBJ1-1; D is undetermined. The CDR3 sequence is 13 residues long. Germline V lookup: CDR1 GTSNPN, CDR2 SVGIG (reference sequence). V was cut by 0 bases and J by 5 bases, with 10 bases left in between. The CDR3, as DNA: TGTGCCTGGAGTGTAGTTAGCGCAACTGAAGCTTTCTTT. Its translation is CAWSVVSATEAFF.

This sequence joins TRBV19 and TRBJ2-5, with TRBD2 matching over 8 bases. This CDR3 has 19 amino acids. Germline trimming cut 1 base from V and 5 bases from J; bases unmatched to any gene: 18. Germline CDR1 and CDR2: LNHDA and SQIVND (reference sequence). Written as DNA, the CDR3 is TGTGCCAGTAGTATAGGAGGGGGTGGACTAGCCATTAGCCATGAGACCCAGTACTTC. This translates into CASSIGGGGLAISHETQYF.

This sequence joins TRBV9 and TRBJ2-5; 8 bases agree with TRBD2. This CDR3 region has 14 residues. V shed 7 bases and J 2 bases; nucleotides not matched to a gene: 7. Germline assignment: CDR1 SGDLS and CDR2 YYNGEE. Here the CDR3 DNA reads TGTGCCAGCGGTCGGGGGGGAATACAAGAGACCCAGTACTTC. Its protein product is CASGRGGIQETQYF.

The genes are TRBV5-5 and TRBJ1-3; D may be TRBD1 (5 bases). Germline loops: CDR1 SGHKS, CDR2 YYEKEE (reference sequence). V was trimmed by 4 bases and J by 2 bases, leaving 10 bases between them. There are 14 residues in the CDR3. The DNA for the CDR3 is TGTGCCAGCAGCCCATGGGGCGCTGGAAACACCATATATTTT. Translated, it gives CASSPWGAGNTIYF.

This rearrangement joins TRBV11-2 to TRBJ1-5; the D gene is possibly TRBD1 (5 bases). Germline CDR1 and CDR2: SGHAT and FQNNGV. Trimming shortened V by 2 bases and J by 4 bases, and 15 bases separated the two germline ends. The CDR3 runs to 16 residues. The CDR3: CASSLSPGTPNQPQHF. CDR3 in DNA: TGTGCCAGCAGCTTATCACCAGGGACTCCAAATCAGCCCCAGCATTTT.

The chain uses TRBV5-6 and TRBJ2-7; no firm D call. Germline-derived CDR1 and CDR2 are SGHDT and YYEEEE. This CDR3 spans 13 amino acids. Trimming took off 0 bases at V and 6 bases at J, with 10 bases between the two ends. CDR3 amino acids: CASSLGRLSEQYF. The DNA of the CDR3 is TGTGCCAGCAGCTTGGGCAGGCTCTCCGAGCAGTACTTC.

The genes are TRBV29-1 and TRBJ1-1; 9 nucleotides line up with TRBD1. CDR3 length: 11 amino acids. Germline CDR1 SQVTM, CDR2 ANQGSEA. After removal of 5 bases from V and 6 bases from J, the junction contained 1 base not matched to a gene. CDR3 DNA: TGCAGCGTTACAGGGGGCTCTGAAGCTTTCTTT. Translation: CSVTGGSEAFF. The full variable domain, rest sourced from reference TRBV29-1 and TRBJ1-1, is SAVISQKPSRDICQRGTSLTIQCQVDSQVTMMFWYRQQPGQSLTLIATANQGSEATYESGFVIDKFPISRPNLTFSTLTVSNMSPEDSSIYLCSVTGGSEAFFGQGTRLTVV.

The V and J genes are TRBV5-1 and TRBJ2-5; D might be TRBD1 (5 bases). CDR1 is SGHRS, CDR2 YFSETQ, per germline. This CDR3 is 16 amino acids long. Trimming stripped 3 bases from V and 3 bases from J, with 18 bases between. The CDR3 sequence is CASSSDSRKSKETQYF. Written as DNA, the CDR3 is TGCGCCAGCAGCTCCGACAGTAGAAAAAGTAAAGAGACCCAGTACTTC. The complete variable domain, with remaining parts taken from reference TRBV5-1 and TRBJ2-5, reads KAGVTQTPRYLIKTRGQQVTLSCSPISGHRSVSWYQQTPGQGLQFLFEYFSETQRNKGNFPGRFSGRQFSNSRSEMNVSTLELGDSALYLCASSSDSRKSKETQYFGPGTRLLVL.

The rearrangement uses TRBV11-2 and TRBJ2-1; 10 nucleotides align to TRBD1. Germline-derived CDR1 and CDR2 are SGHAT and FQNNGV. The CDR3 length is 15 residues. The V and J ends lost 2 bases and 6 bases, in that order; junction bases with no gene match: 4. The CDR3 reads CASSLRQGARNEQFF. For the CDR3, the DNA is TGTGCCAGCAGCTTAAGACAGGGGGCACGCAATGAGCAGTTCTTC. Supplemented by reference TRBV11-2 and TRBJ2-1, the full variable domain reads EAGVAQSPRYKIIEKRQSVAFWCNPISGHATLYWYQQILGQGPKLLIQFQNNGVVDDSQLPKDRFSAERLKGVDSTLKIQPAKLEDSAVYLCASSLRQGARNEQFFGPGTRLTVL.

J is TRBJ2-3 and V is TRBV30; 10 nucleotides align to TRBD2. Germline V gene sequence: CDR1 GTSNPN, CDR2 SVGIG (reference sequence). The CDR3 runs to 14 residues. The V segment lost 4 bases and the J segment 10 bases; nucleotides outside the gene matches: 11. The CDR3 DNA sequence: TGTGCCTGGACTAGCGGGGGATTCAGTTCTGCGCAGTATTTT. Amino acid sequence: CAWTSGGFSSAQYF.

DNA for the CDR3: TGTGCCAGCAGCTTAGTAGCGATGAGGAGGACAGGCCGCCTCGAGCAGTACTTC. Its protein product is CASSLVAMRRTGRLEQYF. The chain uses TRBV5-6 and TRBJ2-7, with 7 nucleotides matching TRBD1. The germline V gene encodes CDR1 SGHDT and CDR2 YYEEEE. CDR3 length equals 18 residues. V dropped 2 bases and J dropped 6; count of bases not matched to a gene: 20.